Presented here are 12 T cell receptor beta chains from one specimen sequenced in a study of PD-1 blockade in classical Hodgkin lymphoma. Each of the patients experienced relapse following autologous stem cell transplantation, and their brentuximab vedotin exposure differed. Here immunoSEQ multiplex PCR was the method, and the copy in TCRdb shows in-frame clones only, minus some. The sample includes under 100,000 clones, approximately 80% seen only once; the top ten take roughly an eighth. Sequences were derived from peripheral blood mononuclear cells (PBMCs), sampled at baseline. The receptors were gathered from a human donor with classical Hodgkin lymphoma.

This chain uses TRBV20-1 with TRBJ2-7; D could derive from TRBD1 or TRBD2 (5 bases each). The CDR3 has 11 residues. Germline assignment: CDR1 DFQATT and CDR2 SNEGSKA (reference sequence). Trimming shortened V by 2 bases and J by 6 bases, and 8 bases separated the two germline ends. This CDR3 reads CSARNGAEQYF. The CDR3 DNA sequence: TGCAGTGCTAGAAACGGGGCCGAGCAGTACTTC.

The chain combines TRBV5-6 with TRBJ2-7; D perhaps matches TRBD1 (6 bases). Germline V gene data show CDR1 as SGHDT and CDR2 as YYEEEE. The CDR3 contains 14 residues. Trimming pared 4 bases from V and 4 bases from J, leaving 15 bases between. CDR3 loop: CASSTPGQQYEQYF. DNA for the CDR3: TGTGCCAGCAGCACACCGGGACAACAATACGAGCAGTACTTC.

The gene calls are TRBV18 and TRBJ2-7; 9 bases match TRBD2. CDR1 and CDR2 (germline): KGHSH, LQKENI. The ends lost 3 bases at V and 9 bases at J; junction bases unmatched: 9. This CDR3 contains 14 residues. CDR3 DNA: TGTGCCAGCTCACCCCCTAGCGGGAACCTCGGGCAGTACTTC. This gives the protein CASSPPSGNLGQYF.

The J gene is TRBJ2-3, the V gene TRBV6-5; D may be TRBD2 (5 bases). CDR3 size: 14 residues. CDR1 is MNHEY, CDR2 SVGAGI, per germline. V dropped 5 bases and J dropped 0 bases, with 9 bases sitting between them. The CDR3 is CASSGGYSTDTQYF. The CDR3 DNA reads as TGTGCCAGCAGTGGCGGGTATAGCACAGATACGCAGTATTTT.

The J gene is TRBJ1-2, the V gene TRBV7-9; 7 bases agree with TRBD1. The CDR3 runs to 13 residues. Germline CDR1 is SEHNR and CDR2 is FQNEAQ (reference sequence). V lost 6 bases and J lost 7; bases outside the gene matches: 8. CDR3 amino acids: CASSNRTGVGYTF. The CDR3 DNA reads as TGTGCCAGCAGTAACCGGACAGGCGTTGGCTACACCTTC.

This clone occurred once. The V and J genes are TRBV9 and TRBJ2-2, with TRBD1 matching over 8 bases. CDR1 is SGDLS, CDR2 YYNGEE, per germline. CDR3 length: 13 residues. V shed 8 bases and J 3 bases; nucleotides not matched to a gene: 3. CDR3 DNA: TGTGCCAGTCGACAGGGGCACACCGGGGAGCTGTTTTTT. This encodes CASRQGHTGELFF.

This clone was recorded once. The CDR3 protein is CASSDRGEETQYF. For the CDR3, the DNA is TGTGCCAGCAGCGACAGGGGTGAAGAGACCCAGTACTTC. The chain links TRBV2 to TRBJ2-5, with 8 nucleotides matching TRBD1. This CDR3 comprises 13 residues. Trimming cost V 6 bases and J 3 bases; bases outside gene matches: 3. Germline V gives CDR1 SNHLY, CDR2 FYNNEI.

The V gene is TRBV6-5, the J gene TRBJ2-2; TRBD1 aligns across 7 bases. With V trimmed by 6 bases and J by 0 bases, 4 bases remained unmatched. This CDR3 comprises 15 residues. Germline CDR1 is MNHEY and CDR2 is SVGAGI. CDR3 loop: CASRLTGPNTGELFF. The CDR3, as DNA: TGTGCCAGCAGATTGACAGGGCCGAACACCGGGGAGCTGTTTTTT.

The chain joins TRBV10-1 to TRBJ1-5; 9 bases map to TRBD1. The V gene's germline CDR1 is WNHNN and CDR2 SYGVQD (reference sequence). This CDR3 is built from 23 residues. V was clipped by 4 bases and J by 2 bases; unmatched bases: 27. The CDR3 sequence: CASSGDKADRGLMVVVGNQPQHF. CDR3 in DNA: TGCGCCAGCAGTGGGGATAAGGCGGACAGGGGTTTGATGGTTGTTGTTGGCAATCAGCCCCAGCATTTT.

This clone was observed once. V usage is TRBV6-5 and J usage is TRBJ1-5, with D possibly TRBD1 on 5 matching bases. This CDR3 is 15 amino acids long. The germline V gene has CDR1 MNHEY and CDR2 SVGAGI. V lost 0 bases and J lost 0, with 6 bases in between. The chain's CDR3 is CASSYSGGSNQPQHF. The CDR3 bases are TGTGCCAGCAGTTACTCGGGGGGTAGCAATCAGCCCCAGCATTTT.

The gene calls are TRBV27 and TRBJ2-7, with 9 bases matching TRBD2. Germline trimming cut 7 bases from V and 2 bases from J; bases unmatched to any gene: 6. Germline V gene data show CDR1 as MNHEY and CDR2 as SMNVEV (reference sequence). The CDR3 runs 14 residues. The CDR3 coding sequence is TGTGCCAGCACGGCTAGCGGGATACCCTACGAGCAGTACTTC. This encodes CASTASGIPYEQYF.

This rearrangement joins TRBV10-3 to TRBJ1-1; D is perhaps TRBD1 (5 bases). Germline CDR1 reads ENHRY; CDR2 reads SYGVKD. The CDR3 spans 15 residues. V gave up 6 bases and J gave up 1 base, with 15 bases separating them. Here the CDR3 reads CAISGGVSWNTEAFF. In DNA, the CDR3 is TGTGCCATCAGCGGGGGGGTCTCATGGAACACTGAAGCTTTCTTT.